This TCR beta chain was identified in a study of blood T cell repertoires in COVID-19. Study-wide context: Whether acute or convalescent, the COVID-19 samples came from the United States, Italy and Spain. The cDNA or gDNA used as material had been derived from T cells, B-cell-depleted T cells, or PBMCs.

V was pared by 6 bases and J by 1 base, with 11 bases of the junction left unmatched. CDR1 is LNHDA, CDR2 SQIVND, per germline (reference sequence). CDR3 length: 17 amino acids. The assay was immunoSEQ multiplex PCR, and TCRdb's table has in-frame clones only and misses some. The data show 110,000 to 150,000 clones, 87% seen once. The sequencing sample was made of peripheral blood. This sequence joins TRBV19 and TRBJ1-4, with 7 nucleotides matching TRBD1. This TCR was sampled from a woman in her thirties or forties with acute or convalescent COVID-19. CDR3 sequence reads: CASSPPRQGRTNEKLFF. The CDR3 DNA is TGTGCCAGTAGCCCCCCCCGACAGGGAAGAACTAATGAAAAACTGTTTTTT.